A selection of T cell receptor beta chains follows, all from one sample in a study of regulatory T cells in long-lasting Graves disease. TCRdb redid the calling of the multiplex PCR reads with MiXCR, one entry per CDR3 protein. Of 400,000 to 500,000 distinct CDR3 sequences listed, over 14% are singletons. In addition, the sample was reused for a study of T cells in Graves' hyperthyroidism and ophthalmopathy.

The sequences come from peripheral blood mononuclear cells (PBMCs), collected at new diagnosis, from a patient treated with antithyroid drugs. These TCRs come from a woman in her thirties or forties with Graves disease. CDR3s include the opening cysteine and the closing phenylalanine or tryptophan. Each record gives: CDR3 DNA, CDR3 protein, J gene, D gene, V gene, clone size. The D gene is left open where the match is weak. Rows give clone size only sometimes, using once, few, many, or a class for an expanded clone.

cdr3_nt: TGCAGTGCAAGGACACCATGGGGCACAGATACGCAGTATTTT
cdr3_aa: CSARTPWGTDTQYF
j_call: TRBJ2-3
d_call: NA
v_call: TRBV20-1
clone_size: many

cdr3_nt: TGTGCCAGCAGTGAAAGGGGGATGGGCTCCTACAATGAGCAGTTCTTC
cdr3_aa: CASSERGMGSYNEQFF
j_call: TRBJ2-1
d_call: NA
v_call: TRBV6-1
clone_size: many

cdr3_nt: TGTGCCAGCAGCCACGGGAGTCGGGGGTACGAGCAGTACTTC
cdr3_aa: CASSHGSRGYEQYF
j_call: TRBJ2-7
d_call: NA
v_call: TRBV11-2
clone_size: many

cdr3_nt: TGTGCCACCAGCAAAGGGACCAAAGAGACCCAGTACTTC
cdr3_aa: CATSKGTKETQYF
j_call: TRBJ2-5
d_call: NA
v_call: TRBV15
clone_size: many

cdr3_nt: TGTGCCAGCAAAGATAGAACCGGACAGGGGCGCCGATATGGCTACACCTTC
cdr3_aa: CASKDRTGQGRRYGYTF
j_call: TRBJ1-2
d_call: TRBD1
v_call: TRBV28
clone_size: many

cdr3_nt: TGTGCCAGCAGCGTAGGAGAGAAGAGCGGGAGCGTCAGTACCGGGGAGCTGTTTTTT
cdr3_aa: CASSVGEKSGSVSTGELFF
j_call: TRBJ2-2
d_call: TRBD2
v_call: TRBV5-8
clone_size: few

cdr3_nt: TGTGCCAGCAGCTTGGGGGGGGCGGAGCAGTTCTTC
cdr3_aa: CASSLGGAEQFF
j_call: TRBJ2-1
d_call: NA
v_call: TRBV11-2
clone_size: many

cdr3_nt: TGTGCCAGCAGCGGCAGCTTCCAACTTAACTATGGCTACACCTTC
cdr3_aa: CASSGSFQLNYGYTF
j_call: TRBJ1-2
d_call: NA
v_call: TRBV9
clone_size: NA

cdr3_nt: TGTGCCAGCAGCTTACTCAGGGGCGCGGAAGATACGCAGTATTTT
cdr3_aa: CASSLLRGAEDTQYF
j_call: TRBJ2-3
d_call: NA
v_call: TRBV7-6
clone_size: many

cdr3_nt: TGTGCCAGCAGCTTAACGATGGCGGATGAGCAGTTCTTC
cdr3_aa: CASSLTMADEQFF
j_call: TRBJ2-1
d_call: NA
v_call: TRBV7-3
clone_size: few

cdr3_nt: TGTGCCAGCAGCTTAGTGCCCCGACTAGCGGGAGGCCCCCATGAGCAGTTCTTC
cdr3_aa: CASSLVPRLAGGPHEQFF
j_call: TRBJ2-1
d_call: TRBD2
v_call: TRBV11-3
clone_size: many

cdr3_nt: TGTGCCAGCAGCCAAGGATGGGGGGGGCTTACAACTCAGCCCCAGCATTTT
cdr3_aa: CASSQGWGGLTTQPQHF
j_call: TRBJ1-5
d_call: NA
v_call: TRBV3-1
clone_size: NA

cdr3_nt: TGTGCCAGCACCCCCGGGAGCTCCTATAATTCACCCCTCCACTTT
cdr3_aa: CASTPGSSYNSPLHF
j_call: TRBJ1-6
d_call: NA
v_call: TRBV7-8
clone_size: many

cdr3_nt: TGTGCCAGCAGCTACGCAGTTCAGGGGGCCTACAATGAGCAGTTCTTC
cdr3_aa: CASSYAVQGAYNEQFF
j_call: TRBJ2-1
d_call: TRBD1
v_call: TRBV6-5
clone_size: NA

cdr3_nt: TGTGCCAGCAGCCAAGAATTGAGGACGGGGACCCAGTACTTC
cdr3_aa: CASSQELRTGTQYF
j_call: TRBJ2-5
d_call: NA
v_call: TRBV3-1
clone_size: many

cdr3_nt: TGTGCTAGTGGCCCGGGACAGGGGGTACACGAGCAGTACTTC
cdr3_aa: CASGPGQGVHEQYF
j_call: TRBJ2-7
d_call: TRBD1
v_call: TRBV12-5
clone_size: many

cdr3_nt: TGTGCCAGCTCACCTCCGTCGGTAATGAACACTGAAGCTTTCTTT
cdr3_aa: CASSPPSVMNTEAFF
j_call: TRBJ1-1
d_call: NA
v_call: TRBV18
clone_size: many